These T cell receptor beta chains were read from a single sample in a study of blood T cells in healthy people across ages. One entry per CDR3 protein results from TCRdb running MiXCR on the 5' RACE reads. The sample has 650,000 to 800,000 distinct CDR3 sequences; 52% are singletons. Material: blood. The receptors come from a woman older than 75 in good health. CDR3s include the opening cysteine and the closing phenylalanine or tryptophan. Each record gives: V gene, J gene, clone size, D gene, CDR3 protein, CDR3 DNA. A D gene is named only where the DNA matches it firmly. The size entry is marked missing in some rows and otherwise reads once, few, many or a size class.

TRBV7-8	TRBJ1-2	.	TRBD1	CASSPMTGPYYGYTF	TGTGCCAGCAGCCCCATGACAGGGCCTTACTATGGCTACACCTTC
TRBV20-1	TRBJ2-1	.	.	CSARYPSVKEQFF	TGCAGTGCTAGATACCCTAGCGTCAAGGAGCAGTTCTTC
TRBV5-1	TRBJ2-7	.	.	CASSLFLWDEQYF	TGCGCCAGCAGCTTGTTTCTGTGGGACGAGCAGTACTTC
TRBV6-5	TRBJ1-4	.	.	CASSYFGGAGEKPFF	TGTGCCAGCAGTTACTTCGGCGGGGCCGGTGAAAAACCGTTTTTT
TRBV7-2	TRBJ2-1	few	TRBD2	CASSLEGLASGEQFF	TGTGCCAGCAGCTTAGAGGGACTAGCGAGCGGTGAGCAGTTCTTC
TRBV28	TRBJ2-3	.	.	CASSGWGMGTDTQYF	TGTGCCAGCAGTGGGTGGGGGATGGGCACAGATACGCAGTATTTT
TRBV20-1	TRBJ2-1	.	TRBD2	CSASSFAGVGYNEQFF	TGCAGTGCTAGTTCCTTCGCGGGAGTGGGTTACAATGAGCAGTTCTTC
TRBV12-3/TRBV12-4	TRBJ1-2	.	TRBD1	CASRLSGTGGDYGYTF	TGTGCCAGCAGGTTATCCGGGACAGGGGGCGACTATGGCTACACCTTC
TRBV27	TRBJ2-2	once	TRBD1	CASSLGGQTNTGELFF	TGTGCCAGCAGTTTAGGGGGACAGACAAACACCGGGGAGCTGTTTTTT
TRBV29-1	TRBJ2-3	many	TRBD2	CSVTTSGSSTDTQYF	TGCAGCGTTACTACTAGCGGATCTAGCACAGATACGCAGTATTTT
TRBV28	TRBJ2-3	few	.	CAGRPPDEGTQYF	TGTGCCGGCAGACCCCCGGATGAGGGTACGCAGTATTTT
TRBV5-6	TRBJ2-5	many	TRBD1	CASSLKPGTGTLETQYF	TGTGCCAGCAGCTTGAAGCCCGGGACAGGGACTTTGGAGACCCAGTACTTC
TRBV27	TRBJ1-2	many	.	CASSQGRFLIYGYTF	TGTGCCAGCAGCCAAGGCAGGTTTCTTATCTATGGCTACACCTTC
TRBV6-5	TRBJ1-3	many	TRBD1	CASSRGTGGFGNTIYF	TGTGCCAGCAGTCGGGGGACAGGGGGCTTTGGAAACACCATATATTTT
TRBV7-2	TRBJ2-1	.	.	CASSLALGHAGEQFF	TGTGCCAGCAGCTTAGCGTTAGGGCACGCTGGAGAGCAGTTCTTC
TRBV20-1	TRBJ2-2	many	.	CSARDLTGAGTGELFF	TGCAGTGCTAGAGATCTGACGGGAGCAGGCACCGGGGAGCTGTTTTTT
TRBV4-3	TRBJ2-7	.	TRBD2	CASSQTSGLSYEQYF	TGCGCCAGCAGCCAGACTAGCGGACTCTCCTACGAGCAGTACTTC
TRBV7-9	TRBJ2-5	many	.	CASSLGGSEETQYF	TGTGCCAGCAGCTTGGGGGGCAGCGAAGAGACCCAGTACTTC
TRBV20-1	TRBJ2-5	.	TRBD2	CSARVGRATFRKETQYF	TGCAGTGCTAGAGTCGGGAGGGCCACCTTTAGGAAAGAGACCCAGTACTTC
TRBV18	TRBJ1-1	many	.	CASSPANGDTEAFF	TGTGCCAGCTCACCGGCCAACGGGGACACTGAAGCTTTCTTT
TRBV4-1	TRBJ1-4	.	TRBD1	CASSPGQGAEKLFF	TGCGCCAGCAGCCCTGGACAGGGGGCTGAAAAACTGTTTTTT
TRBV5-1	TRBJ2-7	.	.	CASSLDSRNYEQYF	TGCGCCAGCAGCTTGGATTCGCGTAACTACGAGCAGTACTTC
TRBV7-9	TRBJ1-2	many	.	CASSHSGTVDGYTF	TGTGCCAGCAGCCACTCCGGGACCGTGGATGGCTACACCTTC
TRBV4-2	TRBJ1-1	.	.	CASSQEEGTEAFF	TGTGCCAGCAGCCAAGAGGAAGGGACTGAAGCTTTCTTT
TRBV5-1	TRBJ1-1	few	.	CASSTATTGRTEAFF	TGCGCCAGCAGCACCGCAACCACAGGGAGGACTGAAGCTTTCTTT
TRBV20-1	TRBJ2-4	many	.	CSARFGLRAKNIQYF	TGCAGTGCTAGATTTGGTCTGAGAGCCAAAAACATTCAGTACTTC
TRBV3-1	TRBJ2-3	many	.	CASSHTRTDTQYF	TGTGCCAGCAGCCACACTCGCACAGATACGCAGTATTTT
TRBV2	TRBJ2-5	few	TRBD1	CASAGTGVNGEQYF	TGTGCCAGTGCCGGGACAGGGGTTAATGGTGAGCAGTACTTC
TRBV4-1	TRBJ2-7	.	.	CASSQALAGRQYF	TGCGCCAGCAGCCAAGCGTTGGCGGGAAGGCAGTACTTC
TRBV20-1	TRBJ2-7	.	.	CSASPRQSSYEQYF	TGCAGTGCTAGCCCCCGACAGAGCTCCTACGAGCAGTACTTC
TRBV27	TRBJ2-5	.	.	CASSPWIGGQETQYF	TGTGCCAGCAGTCCCTGGATAGGGGGCCAAGAGACCCAGTACTTC
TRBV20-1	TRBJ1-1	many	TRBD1	CSVPGGWGEAFF	TGCAGTGTTCCAGGGGGTTGGGGTGAAGCTTTCTTT
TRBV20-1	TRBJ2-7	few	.	CSAGGAGSHYEQYF	TGCAGTGCTGGAGGGGCAGGGTCCCATTACGAGCAGTACTTC
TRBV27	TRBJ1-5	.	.	CASSLSGRHQPQHF	TGTGCCAGCAGTTTATCGGGAAGACATCAGCCCCAGCATTTT
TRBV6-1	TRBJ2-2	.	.	CASSPRTVANTGELFF	TGTGCCAGCAGTCCACGGACCGTCGCGAACACCGGGGAGCTGTTTTTT
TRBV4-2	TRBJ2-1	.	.	CASSQDPRSYNEQFF	TGTGCCAGCAGCCAAGATCCCCGGTCCTACAATGAGCAGTTCTTC
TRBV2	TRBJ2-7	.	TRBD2	CASRPLAGTQYEQYF	TGTGCCAGCAGACCACTAGCGGGGACCCAATACGAGCAGTACTTC
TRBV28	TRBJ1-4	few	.	CASSLWGRGNEKLFF	TGTGCCAGCAGTTTGTGGGGACGGGGAAATGAAAAACTGTTTTTT
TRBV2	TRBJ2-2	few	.	CASSPLAGATGELFF	TGTGCCAGCAGCCCCCTGGCGGGGGCCACCGGGGAGCTGTTTTTT
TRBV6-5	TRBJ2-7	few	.	CATTELGGGTYEQYF	TGTGCCACGACCGAACTTGGTGGGGGAACCTACGAGCAGTACTTC
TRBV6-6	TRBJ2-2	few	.	CASSYFSRGGSGELFF	TGTGCCAGCAGTTACTTTAGCCGAGGGGGGTCCGGGGAGCTGTTTTTT
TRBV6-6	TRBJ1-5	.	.	CASSSTRELNQPQHF	TGTGCCAGCAGTTCCACCAGGGAACTCAATCAGCCCCAGCATTTT
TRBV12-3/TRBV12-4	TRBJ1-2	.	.	CASSDPSNREGYTF	TGTGCCAGCAGTGATCCCTCTAACAGGGAAGGCTACACCTTC
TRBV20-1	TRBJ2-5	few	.	CSARDQQVQETQYF	TGCAGTGCTAGAGATCAGCAGGTCCAAGAGACCCAGTACTTC
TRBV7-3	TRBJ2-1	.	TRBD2	CASSSSGGRNEQFF	TGTGCCAGCAGCTCTAGCGGGGGGCGAAATGAGCAGTTCTTC
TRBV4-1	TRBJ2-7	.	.	CTSSQDVLSYEQYF	TGCACCAGCAGCCAAGACGTCCTCTCCTACGAGCAGTACTTC
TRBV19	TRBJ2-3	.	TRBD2	CASSIGPAGESNTQYF	TGTGCCAGTAGTATCGGTCCGGCGGGAGAATCGAATACGCAGTATTTT
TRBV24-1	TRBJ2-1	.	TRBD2	CATSDPVKSQREYNEQFF	TGTGCCACCAGTGACCCCGTTAAATCCCAGCGGGAGTACAATGAGCAGTTCTTC
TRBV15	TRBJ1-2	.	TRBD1	CATSEGQAYGYTF	TGTGCCACCAGCGAAGGACAGGCCTATGGCTACACCTTC
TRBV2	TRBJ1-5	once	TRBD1	CASRQGGGNQPQHF	TGTGCCAGCAGACAGGGGGGTGGCAATCAGCCCCAGCATTTT
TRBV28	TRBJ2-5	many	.	CATGRETQYF	TGTGCCACGGGTCGAGAGACCCAGTACTTC
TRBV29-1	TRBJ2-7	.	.	CSVEGGYGEQYF	TGCAGCGTTGAAGGGGGGTATGGCGAGCAGTACTTC
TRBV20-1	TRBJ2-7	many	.	CSATPPYEQYF	TGCAGTGCTACCCCCCCCTACGAGCAGTACTTC